These 26 T cell receptor beta chains originate from one sample sequenced in a study of Tregs in tolerant kidney transplant recipients. TCRdb's table, derived via immunoSEQ multiplex PCR, lists solely in-frame clones and lacks some. The sample has some 52,000 clones. The source was CD4+ T cells from blood, collected before the transplant. These receptors came from a human donor who received a combined kidney and bone marrow transplant.

A word on this clone: The read ends 3 residues shy of where the CDR3 ends; the end is completed using the germline J gene. The chain carries TRBV18 and TRBJ2-5; D tentatively fits TRBD1 or TRBD2 (5 bases each). CDR1 is KGHSH and CDR2 is LQKENI in the germline V gene. Trimming shortened V by 2 bases and J by 5 bases, and 12 bases separated the two germline ends. The CDR3 extends over 14 amino acids. Here the CDR3 reads CASSPGAEGETQYF. CDR3 bases read: TGTGCCAGCTCACCAGGGGCTGAGGGGGAGACC.

Worth noting for this clone: The sequenced fragment ends 3 residues before the CDR3 boundary, so the rest is inferred from the germline J gene. The chain employs TRBV2 and TRBJ1-2; D perhaps matches TRBD1 (5 bases). Germline CDR1 SNHLY, CDR2 FYNNEI. V shed 3 bases and J shed 3 bases, with 8 bases lying between them. The CDR3 loop spans 13 amino acids. The covered CDR3 bases are TGTGCCAGCAGTGACAGGGTTGACTATGGC. Protein sequence: CASSDRVDYG. The full CDR3 protein is CASSDRVDYGYTF. The whole variable domain, remainder taken from reference TRBV2 and TRBJ1-2, is EPEVTQTPSHQVTQMGQEVILRCVPISNHLYFYWYRQILGQKVEFLVSFYNNEISEKSEIFDDQFSVERPDGSNFTLKIRSTKLEDSAMYFCASSDRVDYGYTFGSGTRLTVV.

As regards this clone: Coverage ceases 3 residues before the CDR3 finishes, and the germline J gene fills in the end. The chain links TRBV7-2 to TRBJ2-1; D is possibly TRBD2 (6 bases). Germline CDR1 is SGHTA and CDR2 is FQGNSA. V was trimmed by 0 bases and J by 2 bases, leaving 11 bases between them. The CDR3 sequence is 16 residues long. The part of the CDR3 DNA that was read is TGTGCCAGCAGCTTAGCGCGCAGCGGGCCCTACAATGAG. Amino acids: CASSLARSGPYNE. The whole CDR3 sequence is CASSLARSGPYNEQFF. The whole variable domain, filled in from reference TRBV7-2 and TRBJ2-1, reads GAGVSQSPSNKVTEKGKDVELRCDPISGHTALYWYRQSLGQGLEFLIYFQGNSAPDKSGLPSDRFSAERTGGSVSTLTIQRTQQEDSAVYLCASSLARSGPYNEQFFGPGTRLTVL.

Comment on this clone: The CDR3 is cut off 3 residues early in the read; its end comes from the germline J gene. The V and J genes are TRBV2 and TRBJ2-5; TRBD1 agrees at 7 bases. Germline trimming cut 5 bases from V and 2 bases from J; bases unmatched to any gene: 5. Germline CDR1 reads SNHLY; CDR2 reads FYNNEI. CDR3 size: 14 residues. The CDR3 DNA, read in part, is TGTGCCAGCAGTATTAACAGGGGACAAGAGACC. Translation: CASSINRGQET. The full CDR3 sequence reads CASSINRGQETQYF.

As concerns this clone: The read is 3 residues too short to cover the CDR3 end, so that end is filled in from the germline J gene. This rearrangement joins TRBV20-1 to TRBJ1-6, with D possibly TRBD1 on 6 matching bases. V lost 7 bases and J lost 7, with 17 bases in between. Germline lookup yields CDR1 DFQATT and CDR2 SNEGSKA (reference sequence). The CDR3 sequence is 14 residues long. CDR3: CSGTLGDKNSPLHF. The sequenced CDR3 bases are TGCAGTGGGACCTTAGGGGACAAGAATTCACCC.

CDR3 DNA, as far as it was read: TGCGCCAGCACCCCCGTGGGCGCAGATACG. Its translation is CASTPVGADT. The CDR3 as a whole reads CASTPVGADTQYF. The chain has TRBV4-1 and TRBJ2-3; D not resolved. The sequence runs out 3 residues before the end of the CDR3; the remainder is reconstructed from the germline J gene. Deletions cut 7 bases from V and 4 bases from J, with 12 bases between. Germline CDR1 MGHRA, CDR2 YSYEKL. The CDR3 runs 13 residues.

A word on this clone: The CDR3 end is not reached by the read, which stops 3 residues before it; the germline J gene fills it in. This rearrangement joins TRBV19 to TRBJ2-7; D may be TRBD1 (5 bases). CDR3 size: 16 residues. Germline lookup yields CDR1 LNHDA and CDR2 SQIVND (reference sequence). Trimming pared 1 base from V and 0 bases from J, leaving 13 bases between. The CDR3: CASSIGGVRSSYEQYF. The sequenced part of the CDR3 DNA is TGTGCCAGTAGTATAGGGGGCGTAAGGAGCTCCTACGAG.

Comment on this clone: With the read ending 3 residues before the CDR3 end, the germline J gene is used to fill in that end. This rearrangement joins TRBV7-9 to TRBJ2-2; 7 bases are a match to TRBD1. V dropped 6 bases and J dropped 8; count of bases not matched to a gene: 6. The germline V gene encodes CDR1 SEHNR and CDR2 FQNEAQ (reference sequence). This CDR3 has 13 residues. The covered CDR3 bases are TGTGCCAGCAGGGCAGGGGGACCGGGGGAG. As protein: CASRAGGPGE. Given in full, the CDR3 is CASRAGGPGELFF.

The CDR3 bases that were read are TGTGCCAGCAGTTACAAGCCAGATACG. It encodes CASSYKPDT. The entire CDR3 protein is CASSYKPDTQYF. The chain joins TRBV6-2 or TRBV6-3 to TRBJ2-3; D remains ambiguous. The CDR3 end falls 3 residues outside the read, so it is completed with the germline J gene. The germline gives CDR1 MNHEY, CDR2 SVGEGT. V was trimmed by 2 bases and J by 4 bases, leaving 4 bases between them. The CDR3 runs 12 residues.

About this clone itself: The read stops 3 residues short of the end of the CDR3; the missing end is completed from the germline J gene. This chain uses TRBV2 with TRBJ2-1; 10 nucleotides match TRBD2. The germline V gene has CDR1 SNHLY and CDR2 FYNNEI. The CDR3 length is 12 residues. Germline trimming cut 6 bases from V and 8 bases from J; bases unmatched to any gene: 1. CDR3 DNA (partial): TGTGCCAGCAGAGGACTAGCGGATGAG. It is translated as CASRGLADE. The full CDR3 protein reads CASRGLADEQFF.

On this clone itself: The missing CDR3 end, 3 residues past where the read stops, is filled in from the germline J gene. The chain couples TRBV7-7 to TRBJ1-2; D remains ambiguous. This CDR3 is 15 amino acids long. The V and J ends lost 5 bases and 5 bases respectively, with 18 bases between them. CDR1 SSHAT and CDR2 FNYEAQ come from the germline V gene (reference sequence). CDR3: CASSPLRVSLYGYTF. Partial CDR3 DNA: TGTGCCAGCAGCCCGCTGCGGGTCTCCTTATATGGC.

As concerns this clone: The CDR3 is cut off 3 residues early in the read; its end comes from the germline J gene. This rearrangement joins TRBV5-1 to TRBJ2-2, with TRBD2 matching over 8 bases. The CDR3 runs 16 residues. Germline CDR1 reads SGHRS; CDR2 reads YFSETQ. With 1 base clipped from V and 1 base from J, the junction kept 3 bases outside the gene matches. The covered CDR3 bases are TGCGCCAGCAGCTTGTTAGCGGGACAGAACACCGGGGAG. The encoded protein is CASSLLAGQNTGE. The whole CDR3 protein reads CASSLLAGQNTGELFF.

As to this clone: The CDR3 goes on 3 residues after the read ends, and that part is filled in from the germline J gene. J is TRBJ2-2 and V is TRBV29-1, with D possibly matching TRBD1 (5 bases). Germline V CDR1 and CDR2: SQVTM, ANQGSEA. V was pared by 5 bases and J by 5 bases, with 9 bases between. CDR3 size: 12 residues. CDR3: CSVFRQTGELFF. The covered CDR3 bases are TGCAGCGTTTTTAGACAGACCGGGGAG.

CDR3 DNA (partial): TGTGCCAGCAGTAAAAGCGGGGTCCAAGAGACC. This gives the protein CASSKSGVQET. The whole CDR3 is CASSKSGVQETQYF. The rearrangement joins TRBV6-2 or TRBV6-3 to TRBJ2-5; TRBD2 matches 7 bases. Read coverage stops 3 residues before the CDR3 terminus; the germline J gene supplies the remainder. The CDR3 is 14 amino acids. Germline CDR1 MNHEY, CDR2 SVGEGT. The V gene end was trimmed by 5 bases and the J gene end by 1 base; junction bases not matched to a gene: 4.

Turning to this clone: Coverage ceases 3 residues before the CDR3 finishes, and the germline J gene fills in the end. The J gene is TRBJ2-5, the V gene TRBV20-1, with a weak D call TRBD2 (5 bases). Germline CDR1 and CDR2: DFQATT and SNEGSKA (reference sequence). The CDR3 is 12 residues long. V was trimmed by 6 bases and J by 3 bases, leaving 11 bases between them. CDR3 DNA, as far as it was read: TGCAGTGCGCCCCCCGGGGAAGAGACC. Translation: CSAPPGEET. The entire CDR3 protein reads CSAPPGEETQYF.

On this clone itself: The read ends 3 residues shy of where the CDR3 ends; the end is completed using the germline J gene. V gene TRBV20-1 combines with J gene TRBJ1-2; D might be TRBD1 (5 bases). The CDR3 has 13 amino acids. The V end lost 2 bases, the J end lost 4 bases, and 11 bases lay between the germline ends. From germline, CDR1 is DFQATT and CDR2 SNEGSKA (reference sequence). The CDR3 is CSARIGQVYGYTF. The covered CDR3 bases are TGCAGTGCTAGAATCGGACAAGTCTATGGC.

The CDR3 bases that were read are TGTGCCAGCTCACCTCAAGGGACTCTCTCCTACGAG. This gives the protein CASSPQGTLSYE. In full, the CDR3 reads CASSPQGTLSYEQYF. The genes are TRBV18 and TRBJ2-7, with TRBD2 as a possible D gene (6 bases). The CDR3 goes on 3 residues after the read ends, and that part is filled in from the germline J gene. The CDR3 is 15 residues long. CDR1 KGHSH and CDR2 LQKENI come from the germline V gene. Trimming removed 3 bases from V and 0 bases from J, with 12 bases in between. Supplemented by reference TRBV18 and TRBJ2-7, the full variable domain reads NAGVMQNPRHLVRRRGQEARLRCSPMKGHSHVYWYRQLPEEGLKFMVYLQKENIIDESGMPKERFSAEFPKEGPSILRIQQVVRGDSAAYFCASSPQGTLSYEQYFGPGTRLTVT.

A word on this clone: The read finishes 3 residues shy of the CDR3 end, and the germline J gene is used to complete it. The chain couples TRBV7-9 to TRBJ2-7, with 10 bases aligning to TRBD2. The germline CDR1 and CDR2 sequences are SEHNR and FQNEAQ (reference sequence). Unmatched junction bases numbered 4, after V lost 3 bases and J lost 2 bases. This CDR3 is 15 amino acids long. Partial CDR3 DNA: TGTGCCAGCAGCTTGGGGACTAGCGCTACCTACGAG. Translating it yields CASSLGTSATYE. The entire CDR3 sequence reads CASSLGTSATYEQYF. Full variable domain (outside the CDR3, taken from reference TRBV7-9 and TRBJ2-7): DTGVSQNPRHKITKRGQNVTFRCDPISEHNRLYWYRQTLGQGPEFLTYFQNEAQLEKSRLLSDRFSAERPKGSFSTLEIQRTEQGDSAMYLCASSLGTSATYEQYFGPGTRLTVT.

Comments on this clone: The read terminates 3 residues ahead of where the CDR3 ends, so the germline J gene completes it. The chain combines TRBV5-1 with TRBJ1-1, with D possibly matching TRBD1 (6 bases). In germline, CDR1 is SGHRS, CDR2 YFSETQ. The CDR3 runs 16 residues. Trimming removed 4 bases from V and 0 bases from J, with 16 bases in between. The CDR3 DNA, read in part, is TGCGCCAGCAGCCTATCCGGGGGGGGCCTGAACACTGAA. It codes for CASSLSGGGLNTE. The complete CDR3 protein is CASSLSGGGLNTEAFF.

As regards this clone: The read ends 3 residues before the CDR3 terminus; that terminus is restored from the germline J gene. V gene TRBV20-1 combines with J gene TRBJ2-1, with 8 positions matching TRBD2. Germline loops: CDR1 DFQATT, CDR2 SNEGSKA (reference sequence). J was trimmed by 0 bases and V by 5 bases; bases with no gene match: 3. This CDR3 is built from 14 residues. The CDR3 reads CSAYGTSSYNEQFF. CDR3 bases read: TGCAGTGCTTACGGGACTAGCTCCTACAATGAG.

Details on this clone: The observed sequence ends 3 residues before the CDR3 terminus, with the missing tail filled in from the germline J gene. V and J are TRBV18 and TRBJ2-7; 9 nucleotides match TRBD1. V trimming: 6 bases; J trimming: 0 bases; junction bases outside the gene matches: 12. This CDR3 is 17 amino acids long. Germline lookup yields CDR1 KGHSH and CDR2 LQKENI. CDR3 sequence: CASSPNAGTGSSYEQYF. Incomplete CDR3 DNA: TGTGCCAGCTCCCCAAATGCCGGGACAGGGTCCTCCTACGAG.

Regarding this clone: The sequence runs out 3 residues before the end of the CDR3; the remainder is reconstructed from the germline J gene. This chain connects TRBV30 to TRBJ1-5, with TRBD1 as a possible D gene (6 bases). Germline V gene sequence: CDR1 GTSNPN, CDR2 SVGIG (reference sequence). The CDR3 covers 15 residues. V was cut by 2 bases and J by 2 bases, with 13 bases left in between. CDR3 sequence: CAWSNEQGGNQPQHF. The covered CDR3 bases are TGTGCCTGGAGTAACGAACAGGGAGGCAATCAGCCC.

On this clone itself: The read stops 3 residues short of the end of the CDR3; the missing end is completed from the germline J gene. V is TRBV7-2 and J is TRBJ1-2, with 7 bases that match TRBD1. J gave up 6 bases and V 1 base, and 8 bases lay outside the gene matches. This CDR3 is built from 15 residues. Germline CDR1 SGHTA, CDR2 FQGNSA. CDR3 protein: CASSLVGDSVNGYTF. The part of the CDR3 DNA that was read is TGTGCCAGCAGCTTAGTCGGGGACAGTGTCAATGGC.

About this clone: Read data end 3 residues before the CDR3 end; the end is taken from the germline J gene. The rearrangement links TRBV5-1 to TRBJ1-2; the D gene is possibly TRBD1 (6 bases). The germline V gene encodes CDR1 SGHRS and CDR2 YFSETQ. The CDR3 is 12 residues long. The CDR3 protein is CASSPPGAGYTF. CDR3 DNA, as far as it was read: TGCGCCAGCAGCCCTCCAGGGGCCGGC.

With respect to this clone: From the germline J gene comes the end of the CDR3, since the read stops 3 residues before it. The V and J genes are TRBV5-6 and TRBJ1-2; D possibly corresponds to TRBD1 (5 bases). The ends were cut back, 3 bases at V and 5 bases at J, with 14 bases in the middle. The length of the CDR3 is 14 residues. From germline, CDR1 is SGHDT and CDR2 YYEEEE. The CDR3 reads CASSSPRGAYGYTF. The DNA read from the CDR3 is TGTGCCAGCAGCTCACCAAGGGGAGCGTATGGC. Drawing the rest from reference TRBV5-6 and TRBJ1-2, the complete variable domain is DAGVTQSPTHLIKTRGQQVTLRCSPKSGHDTVSWYQQALGQGPQFIFQYYEEEERQRGNFPDRFSGHQFPNYSSELNVNALLLGDSALYLCASSSPRGAYGYTFGSGTRLTVV.

As concerns this clone: The sequenced fragment ends 3 residues before the CDR3 boundary, so the rest is inferred from the germline J gene. The rearrangement uses TRBV7-2 and TRBJ1-1; possibly TRBD1 for D (5 bases). This CDR3 comprises 14 residues. Germline lookup yields CDR1 SGHTA and CDR2 FQGNSA. The CDR3 is CASSPSLQDLEAFF. The covered CDR3 bases are TGTGCCAGCAGCCCAAGTTTACAGGATCTTGAG.